One and the same sample provided the 13 T cell receptor beta chains below, sequenced in a study of cytomegalovirus exposure and HLA in healthy donors. Data came from immunoSEQ multiplex PCR; TCRdb stores just in-frame clones and leaves some out. The table lists around 120,000 clones, approximately 90% of them singletons, with roughly 2% in the top ten. The sequenced sample was PBMCs. The source of these receptors is a woman under 30 in good health and CMV-seronegative.

The chain joins TRBV7-8 to TRBJ2-1; 8 nucleotides align to TRBD2. The V and J ends lost 5 bases and 0 bases, in that order; junction bases with no gene match: 6. There are 16 residues in the CDR3. Germline V lookup: CDR1 SGHVS, CDR2 FQNEAQ. The CDR3 protein is CASSRAGGSSYNEQFF. The CDR3 coding sequence is TGTGCCAGCAGCCGGGCGGGAGGATCCTCCTACAATGAGCAGTTCTTC. Drawing the rest from reference TRBV7-8 and TRBJ2-1, the complete variable domain is GAGVSQSPRYKVAKRGQDVALRCDPISGHVSLFWYQQALGQGPEFLTYFQNEAQLDKSGLPSDRFFAERPEGSVSTLKIQRTQQEDSAVYLCASSRAGGSSYNEQFFGPGTRLTVL.

This clone was detected only once. This rearrangement joins TRBV7-9 to TRBJ2-3; 7 bases match TRBD2. The ends lost 3 bases at V and 4 bases at J; junction bases unmatched: 4. The CDR3 totals 14 residues. The germline CDR1 and CDR2 sequences are SEHNR and FQNEAQ (reference sequence). CDR3 region: CASSFIGLADTQYF. CDR3 DNA sequence: TGTGCCAGCAGCTTCATAGGACTAGCAGATACGCAGTATTTT.

The genes are TRBV2 and TRBJ2-7; 8 bases are shared with TRBD2. V lost 6 bases and J lost 2; bases outside the gene matches: 15. The germline V gene has CDR1 SNHLY and CDR2 FYNNEI. The CDR3 totals 17 residues. The CDR3 nucleotides are TGTGCCAGCAGGAGGTCGGGGAGCGGGAGCCGGACCTACGAGCAGTACTTC. Its protein product is CASRRSGSGSRTYEQYF.

The chain joins TRBV4-1 to TRBJ2-1, with D possibly being TRBD2 (6 bases). The germline V and J ends were trimmed by 0 bases and 8 bases, with 11 bases remaining between them. This CDR3 region has 14 residues. Germline V gene sequence: CDR1 MGHRA, CDR2 YSYEKL. The CDR3 spells CASSQDGTSHEQFF. The DNA of the CDR3 is TGCGCCAGCAGCCAAGATGGAACTAGCCATGAGCAGTTCTTC.

The chain joins TRBV10-3 to TRBJ2-7; the D gene is possibly TRBD1 (6 bases). Germline assignment: CDR1 ENHRY and CDR2 SYGVKD. CDR3 length equals 14 residues. The V end was cut by 5 bases, the J end by 5 bases, with 16 bases between. The CDR3: CAISFKGDLDEQYF. The DNA of the CDR3 is TGTGCCATCAGTTTCAAGGGGGATCTGGACGAGCAGTACTTC.

The rearrangement links TRBV28 to TRBJ2-4; no clear D. The CDR3 runs 14 residues. Germline CDR1 MDHEN, CDR2 SYDVKM. V was pared by 2 bases and J by 1 base, with 6 bases between. The CDR3 here is CASSLDKAKNIQYF. Written as DNA, the CDR3 is TGTGCCAGCAGTTTAGACAAGGCCAAAAACATTCAGTACTTC.

The genes are TRBV19 and TRBJ1-1, with 9 bases identical to TRBD1. The CDR3 is made up of 14 amino acids. Trimming cost V 9 bases and J 8 bases; bases outside gene matches: 13. The germline V gene has CDR1 LNHDA and CDR2 SQIVND (reference sequence). CDR3 protein: CASRNRGPPEEAFF. The CDR3 DNA reads as TGTGCCAGCAGAAACAGGGGGCCCCCGGAGGAAGCTTTCTTT.

The rearrangement joins TRBV12-5 to TRBJ1-3, with 8 nucleotides matching TRBD1. Germline-derived CDR1 and CDR2 are LGHNT and FRNRAP. The CDR3 loop spans 15 amino acids. J lost 0 bases, V lost 6 bases, and 4 bases had no gene match. The CDR3 sequence: CASGPGQGSGNTIYF. DNA of the CDR3: TGTGCTAGTGGCCCAGGACAGGGCTCTGGAAACACCATATATTTT.

The chain recombines TRBV7-9 with TRBJ1-2; D may be TRBD1 (5 bases). Germline lookup yields CDR1 SEHNR and CDR2 FQNEAQ (reference sequence). CDR3 length: 13 amino acids. The V and J ends lost 3 bases and 6 bases respectively, with 11 bases between them. The CDR3, as DNA: TGTGCCAGCAGCTTGGGCGGGGGAGATGGCTACACCTTC. Translating it yields CASSLGGGDGYTF.

The V call is TRBV5-4, the J call TRBJ2-1; 8 nucleotides agree with TRBD1. Germline CDR1 is SGHNT and CDR2 is YYREEE (reference sequence). This CDR3 spans 17 amino acids. V gave up 2 bases and J gave up 12 bases; unmatched junction bases: 19. The CDR3 region has the DNA TGTGCCAGCAGCTTTAGTCAGGGGGCCTTGGTGTTCTATGGGCAGTTCTTC. Translation: CASSFSQGALVFYGQFF.

J is TRBJ2-5 and V is TRBV7-9; 8 positions match TRBD1. With 1 base clipped from V and 2 bases from J, the junction kept 6 bases outside the gene matches. CDR1 and CDR2 (germline): SEHNR, FQNEAQ (reference sequence). CDR3 length equals 16 residues. The CDR3 reads CASSLDDRGIQETQYF. CDR3 nucleotide sequence: TGTGCCAGCAGCTTAGACGACAGGGGAATTCAAGAGACCCAGTACTTC.

The chain recombines TRBV28 with TRBJ2-7; the D gene is possibly TRBD1 (8 bases). Germline values: CDR1 MDHEN, CDR2 SYDVKM. This CDR3 contains 18 residues. V gave up 5 bases and J gave up 0 bases, with 23 bases separating them. CDR3 sequence: CASSKDREQERDSYEQYF. The CDR3 DNA reads as TGTGCCAGCAGTAAGGACAGGGAGCAGGAGCGGGACTCCTACGAGCAGTACTTC.

The CDR3 spells CASSERVAVEKLFF. The CDR3 nucleotides are TGTGCCAGCAGTGAAAGGGTAGCGGTTGAAAAACTGTTTTTT. This chain joins TRBV2 and TRBJ1-4; D is unclear. CDR3 length: 14 residues. Trimming took off 2 bases at V and 7 bases at J, with 11 bases between the two ends. Per the germline V gene, CDR1 is SNHLY and CDR2 is FYNNEI.